The sequence of this T cell receptor beta chain was determined in a study of T cell responses to AZD1222 COVID-19 vaccine. Study-wide points: Mostly white British, mostly female donors; authors suggested clonal diversity may be underestimated. Two AZD1222 doses significantly raised spike-specific TCR breadth and depth over controls. Repertoires were sampled only after the peak T cell response.

As regards this clone: Its antigen is still unknown.

The repertoire was sequenced with immunoSEQ multiplex PCR; TCRdb's copy has only in-frame clones and lacks some. This table holds some 96,000 clones, about 93% found once. CDR3 size: 16 residues. The germline CDR1 and CDR2 sequences are ENHRY and SYGVKD. V shed 0 bases, J shed 0 bases, and the junction held 5 bases outside the gene matches. J is TRBJ2-7 and V is TRBV10-3; TRBD1 aligns across 7 bases. The sample in question was peripheral blood, obtained on day 0 of AZD1222 vaccination. The TCR originated in an adult in good health. The CDR3 reads CAISESPGGYSYEQYF. The CDR3 DNA is TGTGCCATCAGTGAGTCGCCAGGGGGATACTCCTACGAGCAGTACTTC.